This T cell receptor (beta chain) was sequenced for a study of T cell changes during pregnancy in multiple sclerosis. Here immunoSEQ multiplex PCR was the method, and the copy in TCRdb shows in-frame clones only, minus some. Found here are tens of thousands of clones, approximately 94% of them singletons; the top ten hold 0.58%. The CDR3 runs to 13 residues. V gave up 3 bases and J gave up 4 bases, with 7 bases separating them. Per germline, CDR1 SNHLY and CDR2 FYNNEI. This specimen was peripheral blood, taken in the third trimester of pregnancy. The receptor was isolated from a female donor with multiple sclerosis, enrolled in a pregnancy study. V gene TRBV2 combines with J gene TRBJ1-5; perhaps TRBD1 as D (6 bases). In nucleotides, the CDR3 is TGTGCCAGCAGTGATCAGGGGAATCAGCCCCAGCATTTT. Its translation is CASSDQGNQPQHF.